This TCR beta chain is from a study of CD4 T cells in relation to SARS-CoV-2 and coronaviruses. CD4+ T cells from unexposed donors were obtained before the COVID-19 pandemic (2011-2018). CD4+ T cells were isolated from the cells after 10 days of culture. There are 12 residues in the CDR3. The germline V and J ends were trimmed by 4 bases and 6 bases, with 9 bases remaining between them. The V gene's germline CDR1 is SNHLY and CDR2 FYNNEI. Generated by immunoSEQ multiplex PCR, the TCRdb table keeps only in-frame clones and is missing some. Counted here are more than 20,000 clones, about 60% occurring once; the ten biggest clones make up about 11%. A remark on this clone: Its specificity is not known.

The sequence derives from a human donor in good health. Sample: CD4+ T cells from PBMCs, cultured in vitro. The V and J genes are TRBV2 and TRBJ1-1, with D hard to call. This CDR3 is CASSAAVAEAFF. For the CDR3, the DNA is TGTGCCAGCAGTGCGGCGGTGGCTGAAGCTTTCTTT.